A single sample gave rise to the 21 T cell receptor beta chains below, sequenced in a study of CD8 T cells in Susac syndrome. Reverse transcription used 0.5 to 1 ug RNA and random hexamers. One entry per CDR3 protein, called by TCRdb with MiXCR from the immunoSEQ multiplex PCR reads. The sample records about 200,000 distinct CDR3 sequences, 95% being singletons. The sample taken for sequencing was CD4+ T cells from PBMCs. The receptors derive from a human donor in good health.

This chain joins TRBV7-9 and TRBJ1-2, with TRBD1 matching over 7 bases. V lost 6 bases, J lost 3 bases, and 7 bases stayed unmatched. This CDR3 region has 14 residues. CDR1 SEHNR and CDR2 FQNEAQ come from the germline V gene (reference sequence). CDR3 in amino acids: CASRDREGDYGYTF. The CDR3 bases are TGTGCCAGCAGAGACAGGGAGGGAGACTATGGCTACACCTTC. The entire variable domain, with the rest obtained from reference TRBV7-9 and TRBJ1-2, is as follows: DTGVSQNPRHKITKRGQNVTFRCDPISEHNRLYWYRQTLGQGPEFLTYFQNEAQLEKSRLLSDRFSAERPKGSFSTLEIQRTEQGDSAMYLCASRDREGDYGYTFGSGTRLTVV.

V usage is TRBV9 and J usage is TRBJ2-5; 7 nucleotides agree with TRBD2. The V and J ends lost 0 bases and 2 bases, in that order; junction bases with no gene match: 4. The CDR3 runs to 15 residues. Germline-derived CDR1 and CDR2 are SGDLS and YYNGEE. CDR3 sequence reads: CASSVAGGLQETQYF. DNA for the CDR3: TGTGCCAGCAGCGTAGCGGGGGGTCTTCAAGAGACCCAGTACTTC.

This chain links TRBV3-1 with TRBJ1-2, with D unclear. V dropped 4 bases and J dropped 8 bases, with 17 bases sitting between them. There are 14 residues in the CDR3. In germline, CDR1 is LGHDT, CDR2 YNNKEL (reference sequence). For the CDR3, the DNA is TGTGCCAGCAGCCGCGAGGGCGTCAAAGGCGGCTACACCTTC. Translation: CASSREGVKGGYTF.

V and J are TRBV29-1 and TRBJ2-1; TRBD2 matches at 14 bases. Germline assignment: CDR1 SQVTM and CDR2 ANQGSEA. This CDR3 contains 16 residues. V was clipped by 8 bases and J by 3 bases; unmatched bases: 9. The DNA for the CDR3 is TGCAGCCAAACCACGGGACTAGCGGGAGACTACAATGAGCAGTTCTTC. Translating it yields CSQTTGLAGDYNEQFF.

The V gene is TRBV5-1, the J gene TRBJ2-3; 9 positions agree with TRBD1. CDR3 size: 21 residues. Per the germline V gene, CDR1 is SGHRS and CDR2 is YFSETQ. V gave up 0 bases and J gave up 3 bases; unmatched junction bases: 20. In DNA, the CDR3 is TGCGCCAGCAGCTTGGGACCCACAGGGGGCAATCCCCCGGTTCTAACAGATACGCAGTATTTT. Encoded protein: CASSLGPTGGNPPVLTDTQYF.

This chain's CDR3 is CRGLAGTDEQFF. The CDR3 DNA reads TGCAGGGGGCTAGCGGGAACGGATGAGCAGTTCTTC. The genes are TRBV20-1 and TRBJ2-1; 9 positions match TRBD2. The germline V gene has CDR1 DFQATT and CDR2 SNEGSKA (reference sequence). This CDR3 is built from 12 residues.

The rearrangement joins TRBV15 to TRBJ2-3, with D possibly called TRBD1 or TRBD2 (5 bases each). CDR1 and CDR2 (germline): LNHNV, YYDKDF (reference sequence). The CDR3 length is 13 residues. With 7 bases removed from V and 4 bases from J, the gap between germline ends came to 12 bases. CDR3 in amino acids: CATTGGNADTQYF. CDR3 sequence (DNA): TGTGCCACCACTGGGGGTAACGCAGATACGCAGTATTTT.

The CDR3 DNA reads as TGTGCCAGTAGTCAGTCAAGGGACACAGCCTACGAGCAGTACTTC. Translating gives CASSQSRDTAYEQYF. The V and J genes are TRBV19 and TRBJ2-7; tentatively, D is TRBD1 (6 bases). The germline V and J ends were trimmed by 5 bases and 2 bases, with 16 bases remaining between them. Per the germline V gene, CDR1 is LNHDA and CDR2 is SQIVND (reference sequence). The CDR3 length is 15 residues.

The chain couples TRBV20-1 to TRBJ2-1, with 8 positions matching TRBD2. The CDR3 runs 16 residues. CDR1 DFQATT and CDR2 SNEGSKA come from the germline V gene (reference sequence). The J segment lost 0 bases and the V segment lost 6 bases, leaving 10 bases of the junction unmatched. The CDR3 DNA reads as TGCAGTGCCGGCCAAGCGGGAGCCCCCTCCTACAATGAGCAGTTCTTC. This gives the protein CSAGQAGAPSYNEQFF.

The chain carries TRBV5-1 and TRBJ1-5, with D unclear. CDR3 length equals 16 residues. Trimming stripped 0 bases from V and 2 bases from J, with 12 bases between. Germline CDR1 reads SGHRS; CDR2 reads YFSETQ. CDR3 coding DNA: TGCGCCAGCAGCTTGGACAGAAAATCTGGCAATCAGCCCCAGCATTTT. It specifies CASSLDRKSGNQPQHF.

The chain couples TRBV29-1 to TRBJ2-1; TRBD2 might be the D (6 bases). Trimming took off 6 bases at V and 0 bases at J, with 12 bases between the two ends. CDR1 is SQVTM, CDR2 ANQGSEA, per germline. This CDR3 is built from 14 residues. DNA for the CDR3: TGCAGCGTACGAGCGGGCCCCTCCTACAATGAGCAGTTCTTC. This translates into CSVRAGPSYNEQFF.

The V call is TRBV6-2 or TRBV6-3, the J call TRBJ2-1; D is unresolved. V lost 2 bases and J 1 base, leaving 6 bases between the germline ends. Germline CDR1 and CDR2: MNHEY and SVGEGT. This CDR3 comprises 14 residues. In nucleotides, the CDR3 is TGTGCCAGCAGTTACCTGCGGTCCTACAATGAGCAGTTCTTC. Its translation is CASSYLRSYNEQFF.

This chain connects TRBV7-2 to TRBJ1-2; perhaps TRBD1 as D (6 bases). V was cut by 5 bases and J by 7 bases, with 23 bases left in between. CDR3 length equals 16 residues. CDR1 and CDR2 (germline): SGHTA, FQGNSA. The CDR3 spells CASSPDPGASPGGYTF. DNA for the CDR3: TGTGCCAGCAGCCCAGACCCAGGGGCCTCCCCGGGTGGCTACACCTTC.

The CDR3 sequence: CASSTSLVNEQFF. The CDR3 nucleotides are TGTGCCAGCAGTACTAGCCTAGTGAATGAGCAGTTCTTC. The chain employs TRBV28 and TRBJ2-1, with D possibly TRBD2 on 6 matching bases. Trimming took 5 bases from V and 7 from J, leaving 12 bases between them. The CDR3 is made up of 13 amino acids. Per the germline V gene, CDR1 is MDHEN and CDR2 is SYDVKM. Using reference TRBV28 and TRBJ2-1 for the parts outside the CDR3, the full variable domain is DVKVTQSSRYLVKRTGEKVFLECVQDMDHENMFWYRQDPGLGLRLIYFSYDVKMKEKGDIPEGYSVSREKKERFSLILESASTNQTSMYLCASSTSLVNEQFFGPGTRLTVL.

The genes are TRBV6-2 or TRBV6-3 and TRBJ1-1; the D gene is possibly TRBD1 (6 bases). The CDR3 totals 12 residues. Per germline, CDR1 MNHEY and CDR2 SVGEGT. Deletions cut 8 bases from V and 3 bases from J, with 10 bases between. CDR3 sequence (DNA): TGTGCCAGCTCCGGGGGCCACACTGAAGCTTTCTTT. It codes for CASSGGHTEAFF.

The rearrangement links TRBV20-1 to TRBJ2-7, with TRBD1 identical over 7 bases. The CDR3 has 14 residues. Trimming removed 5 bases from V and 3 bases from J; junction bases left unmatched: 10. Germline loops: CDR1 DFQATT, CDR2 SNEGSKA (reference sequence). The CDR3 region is CSAGHGTAYYEQYF. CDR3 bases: TGCAGTGCTGGCCACGGGACAGCATACTACGAGCAGTACTTC.

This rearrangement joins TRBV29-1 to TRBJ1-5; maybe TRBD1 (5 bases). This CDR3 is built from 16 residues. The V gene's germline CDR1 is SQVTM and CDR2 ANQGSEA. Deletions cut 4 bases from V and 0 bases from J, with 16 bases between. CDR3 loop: CSVGGTGPNSNQPQHF. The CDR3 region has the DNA TGCAGCGTTGGAGGGACGGGGCCCAATAGCAATCAGCCCCAGCATTTT. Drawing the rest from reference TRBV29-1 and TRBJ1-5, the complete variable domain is SAVISQKPSRDICQRGTSLTIQCQVDSQVTMMFWYRQQPGQSLTLIATANQGSEATYESGFVIDKFPISRPNLTFSTLTVSNMSPEDSSIYLCSVGGTGPNSNQPQHFGDGTRLSIL.

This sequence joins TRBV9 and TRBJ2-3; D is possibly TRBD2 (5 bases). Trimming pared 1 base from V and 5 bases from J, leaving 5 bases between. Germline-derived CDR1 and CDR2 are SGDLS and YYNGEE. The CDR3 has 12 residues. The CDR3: CASSVSGDTQYF. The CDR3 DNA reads TGTGCCAGCAGCGTAAGCGGAGATACGCAGTATTTT.

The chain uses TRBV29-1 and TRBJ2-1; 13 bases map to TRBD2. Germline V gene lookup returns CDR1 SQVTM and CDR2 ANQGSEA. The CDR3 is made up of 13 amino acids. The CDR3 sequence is CTSTSGGAGEQFF. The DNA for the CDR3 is TGCACCTCCACTAGCGGGGGGGCCGGTGAGCAGTTCTTC.

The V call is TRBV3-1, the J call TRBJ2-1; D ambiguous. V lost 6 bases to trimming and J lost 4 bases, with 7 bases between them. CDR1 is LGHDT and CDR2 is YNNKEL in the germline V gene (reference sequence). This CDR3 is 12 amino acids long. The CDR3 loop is CASSREYNEQFF. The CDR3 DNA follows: TGTGCCAGCAGTAGAGAATACAATGAGCAGTTCTTC.

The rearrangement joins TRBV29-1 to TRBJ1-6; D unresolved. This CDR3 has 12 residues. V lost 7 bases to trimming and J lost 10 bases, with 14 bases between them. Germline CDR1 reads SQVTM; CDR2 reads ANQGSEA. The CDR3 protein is CSGGDFGSPLHF. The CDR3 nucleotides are TGCAGCGGCGGAGACTTCGGCTCACCCCTCCACTTT.